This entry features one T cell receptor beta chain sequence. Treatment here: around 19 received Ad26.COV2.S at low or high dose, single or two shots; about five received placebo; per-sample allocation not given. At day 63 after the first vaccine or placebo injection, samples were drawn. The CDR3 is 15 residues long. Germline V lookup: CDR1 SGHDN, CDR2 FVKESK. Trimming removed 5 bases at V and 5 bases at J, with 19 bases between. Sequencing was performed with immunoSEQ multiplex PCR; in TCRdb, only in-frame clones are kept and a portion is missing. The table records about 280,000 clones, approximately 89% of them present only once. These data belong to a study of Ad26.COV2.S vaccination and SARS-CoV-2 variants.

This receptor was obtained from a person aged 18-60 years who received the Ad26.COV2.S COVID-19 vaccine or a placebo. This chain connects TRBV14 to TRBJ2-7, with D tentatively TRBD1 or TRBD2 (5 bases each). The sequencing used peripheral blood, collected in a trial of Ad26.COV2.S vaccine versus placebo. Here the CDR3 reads CASSERGYRGHEQYF. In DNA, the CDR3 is TGTGCCAGCAGCGAAAGAGGGTATAGGGGCCACGAGCAGTACTTC. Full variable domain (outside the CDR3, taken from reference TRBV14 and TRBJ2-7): EAGVTQFPSHSVIEKGQTVTLRCDPISGHDNLYWYRRVMGKEIKFLLHFVKESKQDESGMPNNRFLAERTGGTYSTLKVQPAELEDSGVYFCASSERGYRGHEQYFGPGTRLTVT.